This T cell receptor beta chain is drawn from a study of blood T cell repertoires in COVID-19. For the study at large: Donors in the United States, Italy and Spain gave samples during acute or convalescent COVID-19. PBMCs, B-cell-depleted T cells, or T cells were the source of the cDNA or gDNA that made up the material.

Original data processing: Counts of nucleated cells, estimated from reference gene primer amplification, were obtained. Sequencing used immunoSEQ multiplex PCR; TCRdb keeps in-frame clones, though not all of them. The V and J calls and clone size were taken over from that table, and D and trimming were inferred from the DNA. The sample records about 190,000 clones, around nine tenths being singletons. The CDR3 has 16 residues. V was pared by 1 base and J by 2 bases, with 8 bases of the junction left unmatched. Germline V gives CDR1 LGHDT, CDR2 YNNKEL (reference sequence). Specimen: peripheral blood. The chain joins TRBV3-1 (or the pseudogene TRBV3-2) to TRBJ2-7, with 7 bases matching TRBD2. The sequence derives from a man aged 65 to 79 with active or convalescent COVID-19. CDR3 nucleotides: TGTGCCAGCAGCCAAGGAGAGTCCAGCGGGACCTACGAGCAGTACTTC. Translating it yields CASSQGESSGTYEQYF.